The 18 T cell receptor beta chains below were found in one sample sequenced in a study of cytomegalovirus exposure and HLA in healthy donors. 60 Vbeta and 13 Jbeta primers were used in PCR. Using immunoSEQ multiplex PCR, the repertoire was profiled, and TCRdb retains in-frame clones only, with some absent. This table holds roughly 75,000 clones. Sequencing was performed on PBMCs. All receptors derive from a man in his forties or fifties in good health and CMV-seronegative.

The CDR3 nucleotides are TGTGCCAGCGGAGGGGACAGGGATAATTCACCCCTCCACTTT. As protein: CASGGDRDNSPLHF. The genes are TRBV6-5 and TRBJ1-6; TRBD1 matches at 9 bases. Germline V lookup: CDR1 MNHEY, CDR2 SVGAGI. V lost 8 bases to trimming and J lost 5 bases; unmatched junction nucleotides: 4. The CDR3 totals 14 residues.

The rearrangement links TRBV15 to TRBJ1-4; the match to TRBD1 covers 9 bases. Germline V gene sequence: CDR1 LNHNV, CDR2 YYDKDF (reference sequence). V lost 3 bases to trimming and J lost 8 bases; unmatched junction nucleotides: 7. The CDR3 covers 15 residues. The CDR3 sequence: CATSSKGQGGEKLFF. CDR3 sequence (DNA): TGTGCCACCAGCAGCAAGGGACAGGGCGGAGAAAAACTGTTTTTT. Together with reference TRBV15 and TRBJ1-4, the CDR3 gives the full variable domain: DAMVIQNPRYQVTQFGKPVTLSCSQTLNHNVMYWYQQKSSQAPKLLFHYYDKDFNNEADTPDNFQSRRPNTSFCFLDIRSPGLGDTAMYLCATSSKGQGGEKLFFGSGTQLSVL.

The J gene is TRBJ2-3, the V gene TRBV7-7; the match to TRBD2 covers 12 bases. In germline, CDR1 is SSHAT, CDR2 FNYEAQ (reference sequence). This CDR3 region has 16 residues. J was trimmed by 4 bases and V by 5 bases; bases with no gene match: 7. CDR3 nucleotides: TGTGCCAGCAGCCTTACTAGCGGGGGGTTCGCAGATACGCAGTATTTT. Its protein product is CASSLTSGGFADTQYF.

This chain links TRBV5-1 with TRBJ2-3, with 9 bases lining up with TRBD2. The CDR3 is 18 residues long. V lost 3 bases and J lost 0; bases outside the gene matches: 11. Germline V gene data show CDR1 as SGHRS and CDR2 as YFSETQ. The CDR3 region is CASSSLAGAQISTDTQYF. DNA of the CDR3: TGCGCCAGCAGCTCCTTAGCGGGGGCTCAGATAAGCACAGATACGCAGTATTTT.

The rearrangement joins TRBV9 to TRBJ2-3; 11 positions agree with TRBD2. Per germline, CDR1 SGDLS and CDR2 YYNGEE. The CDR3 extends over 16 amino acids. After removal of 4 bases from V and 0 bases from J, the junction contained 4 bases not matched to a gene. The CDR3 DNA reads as TGTGCCAGCAGCTCCCGACTAGCGGGAAGCACAGATACGCAGTATTTT. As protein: CASSSRLAGSTDTQYF.

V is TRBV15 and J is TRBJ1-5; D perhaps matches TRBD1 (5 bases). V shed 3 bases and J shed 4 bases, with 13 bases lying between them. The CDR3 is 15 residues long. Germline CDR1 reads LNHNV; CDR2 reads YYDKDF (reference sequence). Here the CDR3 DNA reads TGTGCCACCAGCAGTCTGAAGCGGGGGAATCAGCCCCAGCATTTT. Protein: CATSSLKRGNQPQHF.

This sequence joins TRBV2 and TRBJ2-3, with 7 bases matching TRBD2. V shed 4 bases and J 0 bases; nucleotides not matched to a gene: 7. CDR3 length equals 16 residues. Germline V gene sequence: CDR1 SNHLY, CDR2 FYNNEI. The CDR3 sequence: CASSVGLAESTDTQYF. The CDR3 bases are TGTGCCAGCAGTGTAGGTCTAGCGGAGAGCACAGATACGCAGTATTTT.

Written as DNA, the CDR3 is TGTGCCAGTAGTTCACCCCTGGGAGCGGGAGTTAACAAACGGGGCGAGCAGTACTTC. This sequence encodes CASSSPLGAGVNKRGEQYF. The V and J genes are TRBV19 and TRBJ2-7; 8 bases match TRBD2. The CDR3 runs to 19 residues. The germline V gene encodes CDR1 LNHDA and CDR2 SQIVND (reference sequence). The V and J ends lost 5 bases and 6 bases, in that order; junction bases with no gene match: 24.

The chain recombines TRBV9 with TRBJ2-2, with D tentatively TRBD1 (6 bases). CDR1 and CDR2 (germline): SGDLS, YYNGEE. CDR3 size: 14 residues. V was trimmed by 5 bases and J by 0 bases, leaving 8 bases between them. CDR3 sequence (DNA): TGTGCCAGCAGTCGGACAGCGAACACCGGGGAGCTGTTTTTT. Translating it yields CASSRTANTGELFF.

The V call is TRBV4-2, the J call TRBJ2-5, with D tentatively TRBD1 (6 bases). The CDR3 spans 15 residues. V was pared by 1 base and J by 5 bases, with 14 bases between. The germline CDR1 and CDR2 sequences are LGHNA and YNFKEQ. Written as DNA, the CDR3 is TGTGCCAGCAGCCAAGTGGCAGGGGTAACGGAGACCCAGTACTTC. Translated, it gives CASSQVAGVTETQYF.

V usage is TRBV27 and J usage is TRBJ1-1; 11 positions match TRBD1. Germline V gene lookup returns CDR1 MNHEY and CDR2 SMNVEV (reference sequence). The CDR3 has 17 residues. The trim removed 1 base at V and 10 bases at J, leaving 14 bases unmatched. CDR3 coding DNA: TGTGCCAGCAGTTTATTCTCGGACAGGGGGCAATTTACCAGAGCTTTCTTT. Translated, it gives CASSLFSDRGQFTRAFF.

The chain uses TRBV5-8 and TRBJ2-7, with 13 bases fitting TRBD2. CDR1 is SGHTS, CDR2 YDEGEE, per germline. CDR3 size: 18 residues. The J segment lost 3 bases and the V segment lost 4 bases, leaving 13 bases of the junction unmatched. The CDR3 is CASSGTSGRAFSIYEQYF. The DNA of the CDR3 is TGTGCCAGCAGCGGTACTAGCGGGAGGGCCTTTTCTATCTACGAGCAGTACTTC.

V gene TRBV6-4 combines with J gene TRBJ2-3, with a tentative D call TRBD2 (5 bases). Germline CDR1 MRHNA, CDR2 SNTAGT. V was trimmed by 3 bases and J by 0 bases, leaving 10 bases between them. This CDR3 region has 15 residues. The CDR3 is CASSEAGLSTDTQYF. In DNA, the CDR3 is TGTGCCAGCAGTGAAGCAGGACTGAGCACAGATACGCAGTATTTT.

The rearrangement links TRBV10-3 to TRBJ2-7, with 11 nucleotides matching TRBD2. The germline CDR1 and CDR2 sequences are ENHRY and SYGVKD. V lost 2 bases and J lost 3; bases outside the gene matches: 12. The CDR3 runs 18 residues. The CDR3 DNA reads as TGTGCCATCAGTGAGACTGATAGCGGGGGGGCTCCCAACTACGAGCAGTACTTC. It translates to CAISETDSGGAPNYEQYF.

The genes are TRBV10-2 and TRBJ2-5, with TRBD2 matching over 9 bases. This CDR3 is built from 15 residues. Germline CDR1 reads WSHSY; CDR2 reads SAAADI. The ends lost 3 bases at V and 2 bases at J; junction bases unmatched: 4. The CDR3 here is CASSDSGGHQETQYF. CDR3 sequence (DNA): TGCGCCAGCAGTGATAGCGGGGGCCATCAAGAGACCCAGTACTTC.

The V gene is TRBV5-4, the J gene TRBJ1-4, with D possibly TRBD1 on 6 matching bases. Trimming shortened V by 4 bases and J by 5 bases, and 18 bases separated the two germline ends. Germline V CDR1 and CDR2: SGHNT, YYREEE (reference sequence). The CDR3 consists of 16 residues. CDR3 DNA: TGTGCCAGCAGCACCAGCCGGGACAACCCGAATGAAAAACTGTTTTTT. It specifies CASSTSRDNPNEKLFF.

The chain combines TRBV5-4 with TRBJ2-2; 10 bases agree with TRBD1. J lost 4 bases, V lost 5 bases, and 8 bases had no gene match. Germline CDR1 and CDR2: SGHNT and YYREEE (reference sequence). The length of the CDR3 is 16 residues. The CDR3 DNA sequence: TGTGCCAGCAGGGTAGGGACAGGGGTCCCCACCGGGGAGCTGTTTTTT. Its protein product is CASRVGTGVPTGELFF. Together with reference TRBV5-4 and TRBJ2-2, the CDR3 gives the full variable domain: ETGVTQSPTHLIKTRGQQVTLRCSSQSGHNTVSWYQQALGQGPQFIFQYYREEENGRGNFPPRFSGLQFPNYSSELNVNALELDDSALYLCASRVGTGVPTGELFFGEGSRLTVL.

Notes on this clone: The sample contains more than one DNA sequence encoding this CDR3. CDR3 sequence: CSLSGLASMSSYNEQFF. In DNA form, the CDR3 reads TGCAGCTTGTCAGGACTAGCGAGTATGAGCTCCTACAATGAGCAGTTCTTC. The chain uses TRBV29-1 and TRBJ2-1; 9 bases align to TRBD2. Trimming took 8 bases from V and 0 from J; bases not matched to a gene: 14. This CDR3 spans 17 amino acids. Germline V CDR1 and CDR2: SQVTM, ANQGSEA.